The 8 T cell receptor beta chains reported below all come from one sample, sequenced in a study of blood T cell repertoires in COVID-19. Measured with immunoSEQ multiplex PCR; TCRdb has only the in-frame clones, and not every one. This sample has approximately 60,000 clones, with about nine tenths found just once. Sequenced input: peripheral blood. The receptors derive from a man in his fifties with active COVID-19.

The chain combines TRBV27 with TRBJ2-7; 8 bases are a match to TRBD2. The junction had 6 bases not matched to a gene; V was cut back by 5 bases and J by 0 bases. From germline, CDR1 is MNHEY and CDR2 SMNVEV (reference sequence). This CDR3 is 15 amino acids long. Here the CDR3 reads CASSPRLASSYEQYF. CDR3 DNA sequence: TGTGCCAGCAGTCCGCGACTAGCGAGCTCCTACGAGCAGTACTTC.

This chain links TRBV10-3 with TRBJ2-5; 10 positions agree with TRBD1. V gave up 10 bases and J gave up 5 bases; unmatched junction bases: 10. The CDR3 has 14 residues. Germline V gene data show CDR1 as ENHRY and CDR2 as SYGVKD. The chain's CDR3 is CATLTGTGDETQYF. The CDR3 DNA sequence: TGTGCCACCCTTACCGGGACAGGGGATGAGACCCAGTACTTC.

The V call is TRBV9, the J call TRBJ1-6; 8 bases agree with TRBD1. Germline assignment: CDR1 SGDLS and CDR2 YYNGEE. The CDR3 is 15 amino acids. The trim removed 6 bases at V and 6 bases at J, leaving 8 bases unmatched. This chain's CDR3 is CASNPQGALNSPLHF. The CDR3 region has the DNA TGTGCCAGCAACCCCCAGGGGGCCCTTAATTCACCCCTCCACTTT.

V gene TRBV2 combines with J gene TRBJ2-3; D is unresolved. With 5 bases removed from V and 4 bases from J, the gap between germline ends came to 4 bases. This CDR3 region has 11 residues. Germline loops: CDR1 SNHLY, CDR2 FYNNEI. As DNA, the CDR3 is TGTGCCAGCAGTCGCGCAGATACGCAGTATTTT. This gives the protein CASSRADTQYF.

J is TRBJ2-5 and V is TRBV5-8; TRBD2 matches at 7 bases. The CDR3 has 16 residues. V shed 4 bases and J 4 bases; nucleotides not matched to a gene: 13. The germline CDR1 and CDR2 sequences are SGHTS and YDEGEE. CDR3 loop: CASSPERGPRGETQYF. CDR3 sequence (DNA): TGTGCCAGCAGCCCAGAGCGGGGTCCCCGAGGAGAGACCCAGTACTTC.

This chain's CDR3 is CASSFLRLWRDSYNEQFF. In DNA form, the CDR3 reads TGTGCCAGCAGTTTTCTTAGGCTATGGCGGGATTCCTACAATGAGCAGTTCTTC. V and J are TRBV28 and TRBJ2-1; possible D gene TRBD2, 6 bases. The CDR3 is 18 residues long. Germline V gene data show CDR1 as MDHEN and CDR2 as SYDVKM. Between the trimmed V and J ends, which lost 3 bases and 1 base, there was a span of 19 bases.

This chain joins TRBV6-5 and TRBJ2-1, with a possible D match to TRBD2 (5 bases). The germline gives CDR1 MNHEY, CDR2 SVGAGI. The V end lost 8 bases, the J end lost 8 bases, and 16 bases lay between the germline ends. The CDR3 runs 13 residues. CDR3 DNA sequence: TGTGCCAGCCATCAACTAATGCGGGATGAGCAGTTCTTC. It codes for CASHQLMRDEQFF.

V and J are TRBV2 and TRBJ1-5; D is perhaps TRBD1 (5 bases). The germline V gene has CDR1 SNHLY and CDR2 FYNNEI. V lost 6 bases and J 9 bases, leaving 18 bases between the germline ends. The CDR3 contains 14 residues. The CDR3 DNA follows: TGTGCCAGCAGCGAAACCCAGGGCCCAATGCCCCAGCATTTT. Residues: CASSETQGPMPQHF.